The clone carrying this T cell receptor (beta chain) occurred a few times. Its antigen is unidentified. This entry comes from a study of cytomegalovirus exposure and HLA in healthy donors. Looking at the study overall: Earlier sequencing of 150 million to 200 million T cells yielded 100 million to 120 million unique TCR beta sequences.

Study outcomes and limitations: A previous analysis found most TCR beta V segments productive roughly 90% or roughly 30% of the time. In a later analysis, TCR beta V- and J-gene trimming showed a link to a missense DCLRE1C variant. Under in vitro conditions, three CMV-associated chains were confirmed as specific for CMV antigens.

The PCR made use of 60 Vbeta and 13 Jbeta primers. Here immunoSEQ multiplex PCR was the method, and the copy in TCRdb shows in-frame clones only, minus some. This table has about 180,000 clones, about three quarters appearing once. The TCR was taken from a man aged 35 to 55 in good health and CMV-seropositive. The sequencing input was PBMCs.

The CDR3 region is CASSFSDPEAFF. The CDR3 region has the DNA TGTGCCAGCAGCTTCAGCGACCCTGAAGCTTTCTTT. This rearrangement joins TRBV7-9 to TRBJ1-1; D is undetermined. The CDR3 has 12 residues. V was shortened by 3 bases and J by 6 bases, with 8 bases between the two germline ends. Looked up from germline, CDR1 is SEHNR and CDR2 is FQNEAQ (reference sequence).